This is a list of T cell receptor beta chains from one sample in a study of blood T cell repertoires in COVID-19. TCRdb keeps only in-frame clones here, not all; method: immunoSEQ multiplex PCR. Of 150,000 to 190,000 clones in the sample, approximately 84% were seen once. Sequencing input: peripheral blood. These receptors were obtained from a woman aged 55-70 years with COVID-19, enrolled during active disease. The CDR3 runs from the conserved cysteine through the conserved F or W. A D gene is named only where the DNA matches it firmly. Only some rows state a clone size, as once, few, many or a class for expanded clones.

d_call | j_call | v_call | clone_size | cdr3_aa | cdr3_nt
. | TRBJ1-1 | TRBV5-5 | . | CASSSSRDPVSF | TGTGCCAGCAGCTCTTCTCGGGATCCCGTTTCCTTT
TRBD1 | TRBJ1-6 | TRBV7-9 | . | CASRDFGTDNSPLHF | TGTGCCAGCAGGGATTTTGGGACAGATAATTCACCCCTCCACTTT
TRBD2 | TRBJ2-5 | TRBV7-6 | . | CASSPSGKETQYF | TGTGCCAGCAGCCCTAGCGGGAAGGAGACCCAGTACTTC
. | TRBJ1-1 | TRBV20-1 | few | CSARGEDEAFF | TGCAGTGCTAGAGGAGAGGATGAAGCTTTCTTT
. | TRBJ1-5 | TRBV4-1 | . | CASSRNQGGSNQPQHF | TGCGCCAGCAGCCGGAATCAGGGCGGAAGCAATCAGCCCCAGCATTTT
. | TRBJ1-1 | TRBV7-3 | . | CASSRSAQGFTEAFF | TGTGCCAGCAGCCGATCGGCCCAGGGGTTTACTGAAGCTTTCTTT
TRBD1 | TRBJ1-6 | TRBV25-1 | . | CASSGRQGWAYNSPLHF | TGTGCCAGCAGTGGCCGACAGGGTTGGGCCTATAATTCACCCCTCCACTTT
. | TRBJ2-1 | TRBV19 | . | CASSIGQGHNNEQFF | TGTGCCAGTAGTATTGGTCAGGGGCACAACAATGAGCAGTTCTTC
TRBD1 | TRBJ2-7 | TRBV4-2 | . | CASSQEGTGSGTYEQYF | TGTGCCAGCAGCCAAGAAGGGACAGGGAGTGGGACCTACGAGCAGTACTTC
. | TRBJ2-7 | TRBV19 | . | CASNLDGSPYEQYF | TGTGCCAGTAACCTCGACGGGAGTCCTTACGAGCAGTACTTC
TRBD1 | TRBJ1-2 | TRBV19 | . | CASSTRQGIYGYTF | TGTGCCAGTAGTACAAGACAGGGGATATATGGCTACACCTTC